This entry concerns a single TCR beta chain. What it binds is unknown. Repertoires were generated with immunoSEQ multiplex PCR, while TCRdb's copy carries only in-frame clones and drops some. The sample records about 34,000 clones, around nine tenths being singletons. Time point specified: week 47, end of study. Vaccination comprised doses that each held 300 ug of mutant IDH1 20-mer peptide, plus topical imiquimod. Eight vaccine injections were given to patients in weeks 1, 3, 5, 7, 11, 15, 19 and 23. This specimen comes from a study of a mutant IDH1 vaccine in newly diagnosed glioma. Study in general: Once 4-6 weeks had passed after radiotherapy alone, vaccination started, or it started with temozolomide cycles. There were roughly 62% males and around 38% females among treated patients, whose mean age was about 40 years. Earlier care involved radiotherapy, temozolomide, or both, and the majority received both.

Sample: PBMCs, taken from a glioma patient whose treatment included an IDH1 peptide vaccine. This sequence was found in a young woman with glioma.

The CDR3 sequence is CSARQVRGNTIYF. CDR3 sequence (DNA): TGCAGCGCTCGGCAGGTACGAGGAAACACCATATATTTT. This chain links TRBV29-1 with TRBJ1-3; D remains ambiguous. Trimming removed 7 bases at V and 4 bases at J, with 14 bases between. Germline CDR1 and CDR2: SQVTM and ANQGSEA. The CDR3 runs 13 residues.